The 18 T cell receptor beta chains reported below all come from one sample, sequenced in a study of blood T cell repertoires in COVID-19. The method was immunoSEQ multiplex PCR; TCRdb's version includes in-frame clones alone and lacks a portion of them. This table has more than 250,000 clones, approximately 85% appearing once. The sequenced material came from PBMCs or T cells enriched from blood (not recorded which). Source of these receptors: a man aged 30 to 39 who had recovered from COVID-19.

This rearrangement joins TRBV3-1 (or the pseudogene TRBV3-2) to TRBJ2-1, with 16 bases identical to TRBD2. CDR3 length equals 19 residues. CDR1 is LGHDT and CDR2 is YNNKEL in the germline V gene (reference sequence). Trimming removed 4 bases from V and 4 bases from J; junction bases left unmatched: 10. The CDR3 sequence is CASSRSGTSGGARYNEQFF. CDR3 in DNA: TGTGCCAGCAGCCGATCCGGGACTAGCGGGGGGGCACGTTACAATGAGCAGTTCTTC.

CDR3 nucleotides: TGTGCCAGCAGCCAACCTGACGGGACAGTCAATGGCTACACCTTC. Translated: CASSQPDGTVNGYTF. The V call is TRBV3-1 (or the pseudogene TRBV3-2), the J call TRBJ1-2, with TRBD1 identical over 7 bases. The V gene's germline CDR1 is LGHDT and CDR2 YNNKEL (reference sequence). The V gene end was trimmed by 2 bases and the J gene end by 6 bases; junction bases not matched to a gene: 9. This CDR3 is 15 amino acids long.

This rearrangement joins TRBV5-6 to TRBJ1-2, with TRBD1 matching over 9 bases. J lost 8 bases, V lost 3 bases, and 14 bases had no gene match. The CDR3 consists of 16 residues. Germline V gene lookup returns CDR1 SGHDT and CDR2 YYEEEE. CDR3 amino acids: CASSSLQGQGFLGYTF. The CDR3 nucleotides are TGTGCCAGCAGCTCCCTCCAGGGACAGGGATTTTTGGGCTACACCTTC. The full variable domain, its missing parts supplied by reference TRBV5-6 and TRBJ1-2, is DAGVTQSPTHLIKTRGQQVTLRCSPKSGHDTVSWYQQALGQGPQFIFQYYEEEERQRGNFPDRFSGHQFPNYSSELNVNALLLGDSALYLCASSSLQGQGFLGYTFGSGTRLTVV.

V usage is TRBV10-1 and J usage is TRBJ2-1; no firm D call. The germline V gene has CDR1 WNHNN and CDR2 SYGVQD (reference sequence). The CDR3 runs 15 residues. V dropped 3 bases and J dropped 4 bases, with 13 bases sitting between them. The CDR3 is CASSEIVADYNEQFF. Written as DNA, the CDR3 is TGCGCCAGCAGTGAAATCGTCGCGGATTACAATGAGCAGTTCTTC.

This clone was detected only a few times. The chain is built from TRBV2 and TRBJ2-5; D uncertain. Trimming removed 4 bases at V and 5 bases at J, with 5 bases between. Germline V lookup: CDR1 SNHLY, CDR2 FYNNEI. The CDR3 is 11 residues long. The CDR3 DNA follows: TGTGCCAGCAGTGGAGAGGAGACCCAGTACTTC. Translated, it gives CASSGEETQYF.

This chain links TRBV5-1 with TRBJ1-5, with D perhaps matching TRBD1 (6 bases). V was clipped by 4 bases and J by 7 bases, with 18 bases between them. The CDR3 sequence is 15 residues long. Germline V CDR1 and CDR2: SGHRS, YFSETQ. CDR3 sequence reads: CASSPLPGVEQPQHF. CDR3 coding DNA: TGCGCCAGCAGCCCGCTTCCAGGGGTAGAGCAGCCCCAGCATTTT.

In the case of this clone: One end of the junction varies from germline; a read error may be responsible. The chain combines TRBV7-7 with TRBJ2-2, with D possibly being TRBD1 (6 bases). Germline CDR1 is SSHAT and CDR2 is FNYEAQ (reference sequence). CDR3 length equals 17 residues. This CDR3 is CASSPLAGAPNTGELFF. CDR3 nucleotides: TGTGCTAGCAGCCCCCTCGCAGGGGCGCCCAACACCGGGGAGCTGTTTTTT.

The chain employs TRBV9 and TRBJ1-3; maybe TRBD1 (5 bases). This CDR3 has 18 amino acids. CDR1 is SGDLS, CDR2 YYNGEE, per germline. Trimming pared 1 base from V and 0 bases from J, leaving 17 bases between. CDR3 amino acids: CASSVSGAETFSGNTIYF. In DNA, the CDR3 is TGTGCCAGCAGCGTAAGCGGGGCGGAGACCTTCTCTGGAAACACCATATATTTT. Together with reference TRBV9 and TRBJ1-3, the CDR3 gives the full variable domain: DSGVTQTPKHLITATGQRVTLRCSPRSGDLSVYWYQQSLDQGLQFLIQYYNGEERAKGNILERFSAQQFPDLHSELNLSSLELGDSALYFCASSVSGAETFSGNTIYFGEGSWLTVV.

The CDR3 protein is CASSAGTYSGGARETQYF. The CDR3 nucleotides read TGTGCCAGCAGCGCGGGGACCTATAGCGGGGGGGCCCGGGAGACCCAGTACTTC. The gene calls are TRBV9 and TRBJ2-5; 11 bases map to TRBD2. Germline CDR1 is SGDLS and CDR2 is YYNGEE. The J segment lost 5 bases and the V segment lost 3 bases, leaving 15 bases of the junction unmatched. The CDR3 sequence is 18 residues long.

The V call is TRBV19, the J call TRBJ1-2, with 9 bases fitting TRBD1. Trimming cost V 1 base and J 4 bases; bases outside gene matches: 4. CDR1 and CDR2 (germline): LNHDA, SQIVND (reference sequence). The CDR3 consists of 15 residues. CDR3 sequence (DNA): TGTGCCAGTAGTATAGCGGCGACAGGGGGCTATGGCTACACCTTC. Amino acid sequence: CASSIAATGGYGYTF.

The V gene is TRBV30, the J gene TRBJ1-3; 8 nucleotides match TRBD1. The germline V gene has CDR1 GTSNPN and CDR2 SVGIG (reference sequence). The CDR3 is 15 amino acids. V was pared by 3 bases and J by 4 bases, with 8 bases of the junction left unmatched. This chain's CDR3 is CAWSGQGLYGNTIYF. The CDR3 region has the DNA TGTGCCTGGAGCGGACAGGGCCTTTACGGAAACACCATATATTTT.

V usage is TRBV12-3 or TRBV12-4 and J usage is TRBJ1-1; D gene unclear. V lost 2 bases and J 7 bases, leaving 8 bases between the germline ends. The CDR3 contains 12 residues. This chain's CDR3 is CASSLFMSEAFF. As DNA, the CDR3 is TGTGCCAGCAGTTTATTCATGAGTGAAGCTTTCTTT.

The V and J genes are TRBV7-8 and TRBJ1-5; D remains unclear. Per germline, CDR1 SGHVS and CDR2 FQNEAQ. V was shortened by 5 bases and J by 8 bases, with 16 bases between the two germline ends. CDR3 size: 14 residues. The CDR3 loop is CASSPSAGREPQHF. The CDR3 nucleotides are TGTGCCAGCAGCCCAAGCGCGGGGAGGGAGCCCCAGCATTTT.

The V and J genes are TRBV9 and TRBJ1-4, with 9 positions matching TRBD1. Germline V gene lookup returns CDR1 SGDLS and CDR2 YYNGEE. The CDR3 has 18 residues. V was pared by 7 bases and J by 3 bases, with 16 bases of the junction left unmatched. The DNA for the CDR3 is TGTGCCAGCGCTACTGGGGGACAGGGAGGGGTAGCTAATGAAAAACTGTTTTTT. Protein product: CASATGGQGGVANEKLFF. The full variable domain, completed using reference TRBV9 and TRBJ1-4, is DSGVTQTPKHLITATGQRVTLRCSPRSGDLSVYWYQQSLDQGLQFLIQYYNGEERAKGNILERFSAQQFPDLHSELNLSSLELGDSALYFCASATGGQGGVANEKLFFGSGTQLSVL.

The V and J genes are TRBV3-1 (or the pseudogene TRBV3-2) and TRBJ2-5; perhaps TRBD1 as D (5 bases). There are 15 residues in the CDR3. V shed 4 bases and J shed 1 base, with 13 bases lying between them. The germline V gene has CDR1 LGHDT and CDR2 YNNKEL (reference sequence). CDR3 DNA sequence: TGTGCCAGCAGCCCCGCCCTTGGGGCCCAAGAGACCCAGTACTTC. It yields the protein CASSPALGAQETQYF.

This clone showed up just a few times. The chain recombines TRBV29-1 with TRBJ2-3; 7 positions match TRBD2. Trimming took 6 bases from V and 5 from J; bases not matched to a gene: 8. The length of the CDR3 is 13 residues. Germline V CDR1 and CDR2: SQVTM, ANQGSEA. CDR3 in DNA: TGCAGCGTAGCGGGGCCCATCGTAGATACGCAGTATTTT. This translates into CSVAGPIVDTQYF.

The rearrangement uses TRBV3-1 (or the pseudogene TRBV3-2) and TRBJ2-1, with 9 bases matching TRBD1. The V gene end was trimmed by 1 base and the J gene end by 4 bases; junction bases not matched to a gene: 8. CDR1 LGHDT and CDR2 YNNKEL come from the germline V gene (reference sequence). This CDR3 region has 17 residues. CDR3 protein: CASSQGGTGRRYNEQFF. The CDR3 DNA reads TGTGCCAGCAGCCAAGGGGGGACAGGGAGAAGGTACAATGAGCAGTTCTTC.

DNA of the CDR3: TGTGCCAGCATGGACAGGAACGCAGATACGCAGTATTTT. Protein: CASMDRNADTQYF. The V call is TRBV12-3 or TRBV12-4, the J call TRBJ2-3; TRBD1 matches 7 bases. The CDR3 is 13 amino acids. V lost 7 bases, J lost 4 bases, and 5 bases stayed unmatched.